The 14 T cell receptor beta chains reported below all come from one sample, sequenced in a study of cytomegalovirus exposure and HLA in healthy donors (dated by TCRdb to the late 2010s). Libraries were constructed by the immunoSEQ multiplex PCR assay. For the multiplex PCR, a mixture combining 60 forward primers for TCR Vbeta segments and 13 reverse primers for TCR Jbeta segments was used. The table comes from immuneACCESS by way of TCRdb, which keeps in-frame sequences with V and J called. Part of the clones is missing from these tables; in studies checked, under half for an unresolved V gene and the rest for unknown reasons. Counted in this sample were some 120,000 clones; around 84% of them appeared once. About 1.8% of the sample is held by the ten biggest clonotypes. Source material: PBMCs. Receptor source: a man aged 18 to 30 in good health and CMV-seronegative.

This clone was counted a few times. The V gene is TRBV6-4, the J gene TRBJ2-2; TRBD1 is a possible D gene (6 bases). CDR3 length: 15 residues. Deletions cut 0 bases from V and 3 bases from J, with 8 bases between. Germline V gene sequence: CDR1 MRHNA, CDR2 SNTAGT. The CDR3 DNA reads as TGTGCCAGCAGTGACTCAGGGGGTCACACCGGGGAGCTGTTTTTT. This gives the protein CASSDSGGHTGELFF.

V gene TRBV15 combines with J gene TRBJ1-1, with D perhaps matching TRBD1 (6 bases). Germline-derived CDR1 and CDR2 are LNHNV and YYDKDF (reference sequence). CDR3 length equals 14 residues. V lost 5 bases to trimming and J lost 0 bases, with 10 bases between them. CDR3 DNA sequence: TGTGCCACCAGCCGTACAGGGCTGAACACTGAAGCTTTCTTT. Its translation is CATSRTGLNTEAFF.

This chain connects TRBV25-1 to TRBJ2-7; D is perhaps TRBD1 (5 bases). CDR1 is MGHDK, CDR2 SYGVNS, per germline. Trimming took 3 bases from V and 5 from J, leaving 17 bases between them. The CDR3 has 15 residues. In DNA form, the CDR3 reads TGTGCCAGCAGTGACCTAGGGGCCTCAGGGCACGAGCAGTACTTC. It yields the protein CASSDLGASGHEQYF.

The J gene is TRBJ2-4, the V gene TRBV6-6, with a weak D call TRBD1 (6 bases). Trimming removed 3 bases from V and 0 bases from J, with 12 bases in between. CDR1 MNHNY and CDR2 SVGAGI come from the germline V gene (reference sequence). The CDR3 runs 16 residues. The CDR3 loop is CASSYKTGLAKNIQYF. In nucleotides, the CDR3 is TGTGCCAGCAGTTATAAGACAGGCCTAGCCAAAAACATTCAGTACTTC.

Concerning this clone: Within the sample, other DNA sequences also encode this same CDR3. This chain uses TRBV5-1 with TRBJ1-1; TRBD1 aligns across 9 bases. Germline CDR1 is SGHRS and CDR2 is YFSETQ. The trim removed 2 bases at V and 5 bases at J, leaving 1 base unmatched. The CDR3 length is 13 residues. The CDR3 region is CASSLGTGTEAFF. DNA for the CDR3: TGCGCCAGCAGCTTAGGGACAGGGACTGAAGCTTTCTTT.

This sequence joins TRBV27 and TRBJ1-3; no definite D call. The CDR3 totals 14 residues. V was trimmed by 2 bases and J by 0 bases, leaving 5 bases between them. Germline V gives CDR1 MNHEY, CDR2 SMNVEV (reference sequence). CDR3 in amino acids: CASSLHSSGNTIYF. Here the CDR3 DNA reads TGTGCCAGCAGTTTACACAGCTCTGGAAACACCATATATTTT.

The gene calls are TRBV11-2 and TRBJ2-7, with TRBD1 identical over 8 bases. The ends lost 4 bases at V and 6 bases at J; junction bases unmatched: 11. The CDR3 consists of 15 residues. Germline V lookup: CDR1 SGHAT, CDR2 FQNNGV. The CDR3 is CASSSIRQGSSEQYF. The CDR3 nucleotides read TGTGCCAGCAGCTCTATTCGACAGGGGTCGAGCGAGCAGTACTTC. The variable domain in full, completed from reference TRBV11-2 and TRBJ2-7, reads EAGVAQSPRYKIIEKRQSVAFWCNPISGHATLYWYQQILGQGPKLLIQFQNNGVVDDSQLPKDRFSAERLKGVDSTLKIQPAKLEDSAVYLCASSSIRQGSSEQYFGPGTRLTVT.

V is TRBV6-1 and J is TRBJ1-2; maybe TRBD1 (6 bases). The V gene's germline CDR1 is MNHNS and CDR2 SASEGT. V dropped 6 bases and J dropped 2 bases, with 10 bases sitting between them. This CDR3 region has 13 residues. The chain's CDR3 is CASSLQGNYGYTF. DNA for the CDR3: TGTGCCAGCAGCCTTCAGGGGAACTATGGCTACACCTTC.

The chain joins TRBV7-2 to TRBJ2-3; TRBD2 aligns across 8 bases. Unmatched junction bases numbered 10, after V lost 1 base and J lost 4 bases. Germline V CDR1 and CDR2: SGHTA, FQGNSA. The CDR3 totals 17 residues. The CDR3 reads CASSLVAGRMGADTQYF. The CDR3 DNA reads TGTGCCAGCAGCTTAGTAGCGGGGCGAATGGGCGCAGATACGCAGTATTTT.

In DNA form, the CDR3 reads TGTGCCAGTAGGATGGGGAGGTGGCAGGGAGACGAGCAGTACTTC. It encodes CASRMGRWQGDEQYF. This rearrangement joins TRBV19 to TRBJ2-7; weak D call: TRBD2 (6 bases). Trimming left V 6 bases short and J 5 bases short, with 20 bases between. Germline V gives CDR1 LNHDA, CDR2 SQIVND (reference sequence). CDR3 length: 15 residues.

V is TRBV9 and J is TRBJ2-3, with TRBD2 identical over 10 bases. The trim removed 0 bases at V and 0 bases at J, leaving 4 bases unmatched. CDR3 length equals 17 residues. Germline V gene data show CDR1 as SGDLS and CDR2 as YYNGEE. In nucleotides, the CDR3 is TGTGCCAGCAGCGTAGTCACAGCGGGGGGGAGCACAGATACGCAGTATTTT. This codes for CASSVVTAGGSTDTQYF.

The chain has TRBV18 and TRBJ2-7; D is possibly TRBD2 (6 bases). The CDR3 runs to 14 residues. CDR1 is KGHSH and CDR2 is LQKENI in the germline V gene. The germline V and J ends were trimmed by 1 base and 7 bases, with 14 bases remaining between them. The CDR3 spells CASSPQSPAGEQYF. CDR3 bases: TGTGCCAGCTCACCACAGTCTCCGGCGGGAGAGCAGTACTTC.

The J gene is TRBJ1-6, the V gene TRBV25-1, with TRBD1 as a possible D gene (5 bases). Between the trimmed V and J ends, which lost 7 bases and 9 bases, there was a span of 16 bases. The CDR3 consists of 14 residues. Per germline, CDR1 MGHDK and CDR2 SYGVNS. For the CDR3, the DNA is TGTGCCAGCACCTTTGGGCAGGGAGGTTCACCCCTCCACTTT. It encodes CASTFGQGGSPLHF.

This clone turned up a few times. CDR3 sequence reads: CASSPRTGEDEQYF. As DNA, the CDR3 is TGTGCCAGCAGTCCCAGGACAGGGGAGGACGAGCAGTACTTC. The V and J genes are TRBV28 and TRBJ2-7; 9 bases fit TRBD1. The V gene end was trimmed by 5 bases and the J gene end by 5 bases; junction bases not matched to a gene: 7. The CDR3 is 14 amino acids. The germline V gene encodes CDR1 MDHEN and CDR2 SYDVKM.